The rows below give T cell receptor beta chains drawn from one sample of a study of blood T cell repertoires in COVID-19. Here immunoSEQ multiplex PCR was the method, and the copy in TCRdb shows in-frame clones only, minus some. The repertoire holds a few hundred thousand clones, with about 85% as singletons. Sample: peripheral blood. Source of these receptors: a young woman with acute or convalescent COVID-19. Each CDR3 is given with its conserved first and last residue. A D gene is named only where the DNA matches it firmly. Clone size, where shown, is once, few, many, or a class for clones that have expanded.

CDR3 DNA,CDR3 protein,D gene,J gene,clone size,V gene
TGTGCCAGCAGCTTAGGGGAGGGAGGCAATCAGCCCCAGCATTTT,CASSLGEGGNQPQHF,NA,TRBJ1-5,few,TRBV7-9
TGTGCCAGCAGACTCCGGGACAGGGTAAGGTATTGGTATGAGCAGTTCTTC,CASRLRDRVRYWYEQFF,TRBD1,TRBJ2-1,NA,TRBV28
TGTGCCAGTAGTATAGATTCGGACCGCGCGGGTGATGAAGCTTTCTTT,CASSIDSDRAGDEAFF,NA,TRBJ1-1,NA,TRBV19
TGTGCCAGTAGGGTAGGGACAGTGAACACTGAAGCTTTCTTT,CASRVGTVNTEAFF,TRBD1,TRBJ1-1,NA,TRBV19
TGTGCCAGCAGTTTAGGTCGAGGGAACACTGAAGCTTTCTTT,CASSLGRGNTEAFF,NA,TRBJ1-1,once,TRBV28
TGTGCCAGCCGGACAGGGGTCGGCTATGGCTACACCTTC,CASRTGVGYGYTF,TRBD1,TRBJ1-2,NA,TRBV19
TGTGCCAGCAGCAATACAGGGGGCAACACTGAAGCTTTCTTT,CASSNTGGNTEAFF,TRBD1,TRBJ1-1,NA,TRBV5-4
TGTGCCAGCAGTCACCCCGTACAGGGGACAATCTCTGGAAACACCATATATTTT,CASSHPVQGTISGNTIYF,TRBD1,TRBJ1-3,once,TRBV28
TGTGCCAGCAGCACCCCCATAGCGGGGGGTGGGGAGACCCAGTACTTC,CASSTPIAGGGETQYF,TRBD2,TRBJ2-5,NA,TRBV7-6
TGTGCCAGCAGCCATCCCCGGACTGAAGCTTTCTTT,CASSHPRTEAFF,NA,TRBJ1-1,NA,TRBV3-1/TRBV3-2
TGTGCCTGGGACGGACTAGCGGGGGGTAACACAGATACGCAGTATTTT,CAWDGLAGGNTDTQYF,TRBD2,TRBJ2-3,once,TRBV30
TGTGCCAGCATTACTACAATGGGACACAACGAGCAGTACTTC,CASITTMGHNEQYF,NA,TRBJ2-7,NA,TRBV28
TGTGCCACCAGCAGAGAGATTGCGGTCCGAGCTTTCTTT,CATSREIAVRAFF,NA,TRBJ1-1,NA,TRBV15
TGTGCCAGCACCGCACAGGAAACCTACGAGCAGTACTTC,CASTAQETYEQYF,NA,TRBJ2-7,NA,TRBV6-5
TGTGCCAGCAGTTTAATGGGACAGGGAGGTGAAAAACTGTTTTTT,CASSLMGQGGEKLFF,TRBD1,TRBJ1-4,NA,TRBV28
TGCAGCGTTTTGTACTCTGGGGCCAACGTCCTGACTTTC,CSVLYSGANVLTF,NA,TRBJ2-6,NA,TRBV29-1